Below, one T cell receptor (beta chain) is given with its context. What it recognizes is unknown. This sample is part of a study of T-cell reconstitution after alpha-beta-depleted transplantation in children. The study, taken as a whole, reports: When one year had passed after transplant, most T-cell counts and diversity came from newly produced T cells.

This sample's TCRbeta library carried unique molecular identifier barcodes. TCRdb reprocessed the PCR reads with MiXCR, giving one entry per CDR3 protein. The table lists about a million distinct CDR3 sequences, roughly 29% of them singletons. The germline V gene has CDR1 SQVTM and CDR2 ANQGSEA. CDR3 length: 12 amino acids. V shed 0 bases and J shed 7 bases, with 9 bases lying between them. The sample here was PBMCs, mostly from graft donor cells, taken 360 days after TCRalphabeta/CD19-depleted stem cell transplant. The source is a boy in the first two years of life who had a stem cell transplant for SCID, so the T cells may come from the graft donor. This chain uses TRBV29-1 with TRBJ1-2; no clear D. CDR3: CSVEDARSGYTF. CDR3 coding DNA: TGCAGCGTTGAAGATGCGCGATCTGGCTACACCTTC.